These 17 T cell receptor beta chains were all obtained from the same sample, sequenced in a study of T cells in Graves' hyperthyroidism and ophthalmopathy. The investigators amplified TCR beta CDR3 regions from RNA transcripts. HTBI primers were the set used in a first-round RT-PCR of the TCR CDR3. TCRdb re-analysed the multiplex PCR reads in MiXCR, keeping a single row per CDR3 protein. This repertoire shows 460,000 or so distinct CDR3 sequences, 13% to 15% found once; its top ten account for 17%. The source material was blood. These receptors came from a woman between 18 and 29 years old with Graves' hyperthyroidism.

In its sample, this clonotype was seen a few times. The chain links TRBV7-3 to TRBJ1-1; a weak D match, TRBD1 (5 bases). Deletions cut 0 bases from V and 3 bases from J, with 23 bases between. The CDR3 totals 19 residues. CDR1 and CDR2 from the germline V gene are SGHTA and FQGTGA. The CDR3 DNA sequence: TGTGCCAGCAGCTTAACGGGGATGGAGACAGAACCGGGTGACACTGAAGCTTTCTTT. It yields the protein CASSLTGMETEPGDTEAFF. The full variable domain, with the rest looked up from reference TRBV7-3 and TRBJ1-1, is GAGVSQTPSNKVTEKGKYVELRCDPISGHTALYWYRQSLGQGPEFLIYFQGTGAADDSGLPNDRFFAVRPEGSVSTLKIQRTERGDSAVYLCASSLTGMETEPGDTEAFFGQGTRLTVV.

This clonotype was seen only a few times. This sequence joins TRBV29-1 and TRBJ1-2; no clear D gene. Trimming pared 5 bases from V and 2 bases from J, leaving 6 bases between. The germline gives CDR1 SQVTM, CDR2 ANQGSEA. This CDR3 comprises 11 residues. CDR3: CSVPANYGYTF. CDR3 DNA: TGCAGCGTTCCGGCGAACTATGGCTACACCTTC. The full variable domain, completed using reference TRBV29-1 and TRBJ1-2, is SAVISQKPSRDICQRGTSLTIQCQVDSQVTMMFWYRQQPGQSLTLIATANQGSEATYESGFVIDKFPISRPNLTFSTLTVSNMSPEDSSIYLCSVPANYGYTFGSGTRLTVV.

This clonotype was seen ten or more times. This rearrangement joins TRBV10-2 to TRBJ2-7, with a weak D call TRBD1 (6 bases). The V gene lost 5 bases and the J gene lost 0 bases, with 11 bases spanning the gap. Germline CDR1 is WSHSY and CDR2 is SAAADI. There are 14 residues in the CDR3. CDR3 in amino acids: CASSFGQSSYEQYV. For the CDR3, the DNA is TGCGCCAGCAGTTTTGGACAGAGCTCCTACGAGCAGTACGTC.

This clonotype was counted many times. The V and J genes are TRBV5-1 and TRBJ1-1; 7 nucleotides agree with TRBD1. V trimming: 0 bases; J trimming: 0 bases; junction bases outside the gene matches: 5. The germline V gene has CDR1 SGHRS and CDR2 YFSETQ. CDR3 size: 16 residues. Written as DNA, the CDR3 is TGCGCCAGCAGCTTGGGTAACAGGGGCTTGAACACTGAAGCTTTCTTT. It is translated as CASSLGNRGLNTEAFF.

This clonotype was found a few times. The chain links TRBV9 to TRBJ2-3, with TRBD1 identical over 9 bases. The CDR3 is 12 residues long. V dropped 3 bases and J dropped 12; count of bases not matched to a gene: 5. Looked up from germline, CDR1 is SGDLS and CDR2 is YYNGEE. The CDR3 protein is CASSGGGQGQYF. The CDR3 coding sequence is TGTGCCAGCAGCGGGGGGGGACAGGGACAGTATTTT.

The CDR3 here is CASSQDGNTDTQYF. The CDR3 DNA is TGTGCCAGCAGTCAGGACGGAAACACAGATACGCAGTATTTT. J is TRBJ2-3 and V is TRBV7-8; D unclear. The CDR3 consists of 14 residues. V was pared by 6 bases and J by 2 bases, with 12 bases between. CDR1 is SGHVS and CDR2 is FQNEAQ in the germline V gene.

A few counts support this clonotype. V usage is TRBV9 and J usage is TRBJ2-7; D may be TRBD2 (5 bases). Trimming removed 3 bases at V and 2 bases at J, with 15 bases between. The CDR3 length is 15 residues. Germline-derived CDR1 and CDR2 are SGDLS and YYNGEE. DNA of the CDR3: TGTGCCAGCAGCGAGGGTTGGTCTAGCCCCTACGAGCAGTACTTC. This translates into CASSEGWSSPYEQYF.

This chain joins TRBV6-4 and TRBJ2-1; no clear D gene. V shed 6 bases and J shed 8 bases, with 17 bases lying between them. CDR3 size: 14 residues. CDR1 and CDR2 (germline): MRHNA, SNTAGT. CDR3 nucleotides: TGTGCCAGCAGCGCTGGGTTTCTCGTGGATGAGCAGTTCTTC. It translates to CASSAGFLVDEQFF.

The V and J genes are TRBV19 and TRBJ2-1; D remains ambiguous. Deletions cut 5 bases from V and 0 bases from J, with 11 bases between. The CDR3 covers 15 residues. Germline CDR1 reads LNHDA; CDR2 reads SQIVND (reference sequence). CDR3 DNA sequence: TGTGCCAGTAGTGTGAGGTCCCGCTCCTACAATGAGCAGTTCTTC. Protein sequence: CASSVRSRSYNEQFF.

This clonotype appeared many times. V is TRBV5-5 and J is TRBJ2-5; D is possibly TRBD1 (5 bases). The germline V and J ends were trimmed by 3 bases and 6 bases, with 15 bases remaining between them. Looked up from germline, CDR1 is SGHKS and CDR2 is YYEKEE (reference sequence). CDR3 length: 14 amino acids. CDR3 sequence reads: CASSSTESMKTQYF. The CDR3 bases are TGTGCCAGCAGCTCGACAGAATCTATGAAGACCCAGTACTTC.

This clonotype was counted many times. The gene calls are TRBV10-3 and TRBJ2-2; TRBD1 agrees at 8 bases. Germline lookup yields CDR1 ENHRY and CDR2 SYGVKD. The CDR3 loop spans 15 amino acids. The trim removed 10 bases at V and 7 bases at J, leaving 14 bases unmatched. The CDR3 bases are TGTGCCACAACAGGGGGGAATCCTCCCCACGGGGAGCTGTTTTTT. Protein product: CATTGGNPPHGELFF.

This sequence joins TRBV7-9 and TRBJ1-4; 7 nucleotides align to TRBD1. The CDR3 consists of 14 residues. CDR1 is SEHNR, CDR2 FQNEAQ, per germline (reference sequence). V trimming: 4 bases; J trimming: 8 bases; junction bases outside the gene matches: 7. The CDR3 nucleotides read TGTGCCAGCAGCTCCGGGACAGTCGGGGAAAAACTGTTTTTT. It codes for CASSSGTVGEKLFF. Full variable domain (remainder filled in from reference TRBV7-9 and TRBJ1-4): DTGVSQNPRHKITKRGQNVTFRCDPISEHNRLYWYRQTLGQGPEFLTYFQNEAQLEKSRLLSDRFSAERPKGSFSTLEIQRTEQGDSAMYLCASSSGTVGEKLFFGSGTQLSVL.

This clonotype has ten or more counts. The chain joins TRBV20-1 to TRBJ2-7; 8 bases map to TRBD2. There are 12 residues in the CDR3. The germline V gene encodes CDR1 DFQATT and CDR2 SNEGSKA (reference sequence). V lost 5 bases to trimming and J lost 3 bases; unmatched junction nucleotides: 3. This CDR3 is CSARTSSYEQYV. The CDR3 DNA reads as TGCAGTGCTCGGACTAGCAGCTACGAGCAGTACGTC.

This clonotype was detected ten times or more. This chain connects TRBV19 to TRBJ2-7, with D possibly TRBD2 on 6 matching bases. The germline gives CDR1 LNHDA, CDR2 SQIVND (reference sequence). The V end lost 4 bases, the J end lost 2 bases, and 12 bases lay between the germline ends. CDR3 length equals 14 residues. CDR3 protein: CASSTRRVPYEQYF. Here the CDR3 DNA reads TGTGCCAGTAGTACTCGGAGGGTCCCCTACGAGCAGTACTTC.

J is TRBJ2-5 and V is TRBV6-2 or TRBV6-3; possible D gene TRBD1, 5 bases. In germline, CDR1 is MNHEY, CDR2 SVGEGT. V was clipped by 6 bases and J by 4 bases, with 12 bases between them. This CDR3 spans 13 amino acids. CDR3: CASRPDTVETQYF. The CDR3 DNA reads TGTGCCAGCAGACCGGACACGGTAGAGACCCAGTACTTC.

This clonotype was detected ten times or more. The chain employs TRBV19 and TRBJ1-1; tentatively, D is TRBD1 (5 bases). Germline V gene data show CDR1 as LNHDA and CDR2 as SQIVND (reference sequence). This CDR3 has 15 residues. V was shortened by 3 bases and J by 5 bases, with 16 bases between the two germline ends. The CDR3 DNA follows: TGTGCCAGTAGTATGAGCTGGGGGGGACGGACTGAAGCTTTCTTT. It specifies CASSMSWGGRTEAFF.

This clonotype was counted ten times or more. The chain combines TRBV9 with TRBJ2-3; a possible D gene is TRBD1 (6 bases). This CDR3 region has 16 residues. Germline-derived CDR1 and CDR2 are SGDLS and YYNGEE. Trimming stripped 0 bases from V and 2 bases from J, with 13 bases between. The CDR3 DNA reads as TGTGCCAGCAGCGTAGCCGCAGGGGTAACCACAGATACGCAGTATTTT. It yields the protein CASSVAAGVTTDTQYF.